The rows below give T cell receptor beta chains drawn from one sample of a study of blood T cell repertoires in COVID-19. The table came from immunoSEQ multiplex PCR; TCRdb's copy has only in-frame clones and leaves some out. The profile covers fewer than 400,000 clones, with around four fifths appearing a single time and 2.5% to 3% taken by the ten largest. The sequenced sample was peripheral blood. These receptor sequences come from a man aged 25 to 40 with active or convalescent COVID-19. The CDR3 runs from the conserved cysteine through the conserved F or W. The D gene is left open where the match is weak. Clone size is shown for a subset of rows, as once, few, many or a class of expanded clone.

J gene: TRBJ1-2; V gene: TRBV11-3; D gene: .; clone size: .; CDR3 DNA: TGTGCCAGCAGCTTAGATATCGCTAACTATGGCTACACCTTC; CDR3 protein: CASSLDIANYGYTF
J gene: TRBJ2-7; V gene: TRBV5-5; D gene: TRBD1; clone size: .; CDR3 DNA: TGTGCCAGCAGCTTGGGACAGGGGGGAAACGAGCAGTACTTC; CDR3 protein: CASSLGQGGNEQYF
J gene: TRBJ1-2; V gene: TRBV6-1; D gene: .; clone size: .; CDR3 DNA: TGTGCCAGCAGTGAACAGTTTAGGGGTGAGATTCTGGGCGGCTACACCTTC; CDR3 protein: CASSEQFRGEILGGYTF
J gene: TRBJ1-4; V gene: TRBV7-9; D gene: TRBD1; clone size: .; CDR3 DNA: TGTGCCAGCAGCCGGACAGGGGCCGAAAAACTGTTTTTT; CDR3 protein: CASSRTGAEKLFF
J gene: TRBJ2-1; V gene: TRBV5-1; D gene: .; clone size: once; CDR3 DNA: TGCGCCAGCAGCTTGTTTGTAGCGGAGACATACAATGAGCAGTTCTTC; CDR3 protein: CASSLFVAETYNEQFF
J gene: TRBJ1-4; V gene: TRBV27; D gene: .; clone size: .; CDR3 DNA: TGTGCCAGCAGTATCGGTCCGGGGGAAAAACTGTTTTTT; CDR3 protein: CASSIGPGEKLFF
J gene: TRBJ1-5; V gene: TRBV12-5; D gene: TRBD1; clone size: .; CDR3 DNA: TGTGCTAGTGGTCCGGGACAGGGACGACAGCCCCAGCATTTT; CDR3 protein: CASGPGQGRQPQHF
J gene: TRBJ1-2; V gene: TRBV9; D gene: TRBD1; clone size: .; CDR3 DNA: TGTGCCAGCAGCTCCCGGGACAGGCCCGGCTACACCTTC; CDR3 protein: CASSSRDRPGYTF
J gene: TRBJ1-5; V gene: TRBV5-5; D gene: .; clone size: .; CDR3 DNA: TGTGCCAGCACGCTCGTCCCGGGGGATCAGCCCCAGCATTTT; CDR3 protein: CASTLVPGDQPQHF
J gene: TRBJ1-1; V gene: TRBV4-3; D gene: .; clone size: once; CDR3 DNA: TGCGCCAGCAGACCTAGCAGCCCCCCGACCACTGAAGCTTTCTTT; CDR3 protein: CASRPSSPPTTEAFF
J gene: TRBJ2-3; V gene: TRBV3-1/TRBV3-2; D gene: .; clone size: .; CDR3 DNA: TGTGCCAGCAGCCAAGAGATCCGACAGGCTCCCACAGATACGCAGTATTTT; CDR3 protein: CASSQEIRQAPTDTQYF
J gene: TRBJ1-2; V gene: TRBV29-1; D gene: TRBD1; clone size: .; CDR3 DNA: TGCAGCGGGGGCCCGACAGGGGGTGGCTACACCTTC; CDR3 protein: CSGGPTGGGYTF
J gene: TRBJ1-2; V gene: TRBV28; D gene: TRBD1; clone size: .; CDR3 DNA: TGTGCCAGCAGTCCCGGGGACAGGGGGCGTACGGCTAACTATGGCTACACCTTC; CDR3 protein: CASSPGDRGRTANYGYTF
J gene: TRBJ1-1; V gene: TRBV7-3; D gene: TRBD1; clone size: .; CDR3 DNA: TGTGCCAGCAGCTCGACAGGGGGGAACACTGAAGCTTTCTTT; CDR3 protein: CASSSTGGNTEAFF
J gene: TRBJ2-1; V gene: TRBV9; D gene: .; clone size: .; CDR3 DNA: TGTGCCAGCAGCCTTGGGGTCAGTACTTTCCCGGGGTACAATGAGCAGTTCTTC; CDR3 protein: CASSLGVSTFPGYNEQFF
J gene: TRBJ1-5; V gene: TRBV4-1; D gene: TRBD1; clone size: .; CDR3 DNA: TGCGCCAGCAGCCCACTGGACAGGGGTAATCAGCCCCAGCATTTT; CDR3 protein: CASSPLDRGNQPQHF
J gene: TRBJ2-3; V gene: TRBV10-2; D gene: TRBD1; clone size: once; CDR3 DNA: TGCGCCAGCAGAGACAGGGGAGAATGGTCCACAGATACGCAGTATTTT; CDR3 protein: CASRDRGEWSTDTQYF
J gene: TRBJ1-3; V gene: TRBV4-3; D gene: .; clone size: few; CDR3 DNA: TGCGCCAGCAGCCAAGGCCAGGGGTATGGAAACACCATATATTTT; CDR3 protein: CASSQGQGYGNTIYF
J gene: TRBJ2-3; V gene: TRBV5-6; D gene: .; clone size: few; CDR3 DNA: TGTGCCAGCAGCCGCGACTCCTCAGATACGCAGTATTTT; CDR3 protein: CASSRDSSDTQYF
J gene: TRBJ1-3; V gene: TRBV29-1; D gene: .; clone size: .; CDR3 DNA: TGCAGCGTTTCGGGGTTCAGGTCTCAGACGTCTGGAAACACCATATATTTT; CDR3 protein: CSVSGFRSQTSGNTIYF
J gene: TRBJ2-7; V gene: TRBV3-1/TRBV3-2; D gene: TRBD1; clone size: many; CDR3 DNA: TGTGCCAGACAGGGGGCCTTTCTCTCCTACGAGCAGTACTTC; CDR3 protein: CARQGAFLSYEQYF
J gene: TRBJ1-2; V gene: TRBV30; D gene: TRBD1; clone size: .; CDR3 DNA: TGTGCCTGGAGTGTCAGGGGGCAGGGTGGCTACACCTTC; CDR3 protein: CAWSVRGQGGYTF
J gene: TRBJ2-3; V gene: TRBV6-4; D gene: TRBD2; clone size: many; CDR3 DNA: TGTGCCAGCAAACCTAGCGGGGGGGCGGATACGCAGTATTTT; CDR3 protein: CASKPSGGADTQYF
J gene: TRBJ2-3; V gene: TRBV7-9; D gene: .; clone size: .; CDR3 DNA: TGTGCCAGCAGTTACCCCTGGCGGGGGCTTCAAGATACGCAGTATTTT; CDR3 protein: CASSYPWRGLQDTQYF
J gene: TRBJ1-5; V gene: TRBV28; D gene: .; clone size: .; CDR3 DNA: TGTGCCAGCAGTACACGCTTTTTCCGCAATCAGCCCCAGCATTTT; CDR3 protein: CASSTRFFRNQPQHF
J gene: TRBJ2-5; V gene: TRBV5-1; D gene: TRBD2; clone size: .; CDR3 DNA: TGCGCCAGCAGCTTGGGTAGCGGGGGTAGTGAAGAGACCCAGTACTTC; CDR3 protein: CASSLGSGGSEETQYF
J gene: TRBJ1-2; V gene: TRBV6-5; D gene: .; clone size: .; CDR3 DNA: TGTGCCAGCACCCCCCGTCCGGGGAGTGACTATGGCTACACCTTC; CDR3 protein: CASTPRPGSDYGYTF